The next 32 T cell receptor beta chains were all read from a single sample in a study of cytomegalovirus exposure and HLA in healthy donors. Researchers ran the PCR with 60 Vbeta and 13 Jbeta primers. TCRdb's table, derived via immunoSEQ multiplex PCR, lists solely in-frame clones and lacks some. Among some 70,000 clones listed, 76% were seen once. Sequencing was carried out using PBMCs. Source of these receptors: a young man in good health and CMV-seronegative.

The chain recombines TRBV5-8 with TRBJ1-2, with unresolved D. This CDR3 spans 12 amino acids. From germline, CDR1 is SGHTS and CDR2 YDEGEE. Trimming took off 2 bases at V and 4 bases at J, with 6 bases between the two ends. In DNA form, the CDR3 reads TGTGCCAGCAGCTTAAGGAGCTATGGCTACACCTTC. This translates into CASSLRSYGYTF.

The genes are TRBV15 and TRBJ1-5, with a tentative D call TRBD1 (5 bases). CDR3 size: 15 residues. V was shortened by 1 base and J by 6 bases, with 13 bases between the two germline ends. The germline gives CDR1 LNHNV, CDR2 YYDKDF (reference sequence). CDR3: CATSRGGVGGQPQHF. As DNA, the CDR3 is TGTGCCACCAGCAGAGGGGGGGTGGGGGGTCAGCCCCAGCATTTT.

The chain recombines TRBV7-2 with TRBJ2-2, with 13 nucleotides matching TRBD2. V was clipped by 5 bases and J by 6 bases; unmatched bases: 6. The CDR3 spans 16 residues. Germline CDR1 SGHTA, CDR2 FQGNSA. The chain's CDR3 is CASSPQTSGGSGELFF. CDR3 bases: TGTGCCAGCAGCCCGCAGACTAGCGGGGGGTCCGGGGAGCTGTTTTTT.

The V gene is TRBV5-1, the J gene TRBJ2-3; 11 bases are shared with TRBD1. In germline, CDR1 is SGHRS, CDR2 YFSETQ. The CDR3 runs to 15 residues. V shed 4 bases and J 5 bases; nucleotides not matched to a gene: 6. The CDR3 sequence is CASSGGQGEVDTQYF. CDR3 DNA: TGCGCCAGCAGCGGGGGACAGGGGGAAGTAGATACGCAGTATTTT.

The J gene is TRBJ1-6, the V gene TRBV5-1, with a tentative D call TRBD1 (5 bases). V was cut by 4 bases and J by 1 base, with 12 bases left in between. The germline V gene encodes CDR1 SGHRS and CDR2 YFSETQ. The CDR3 runs to 16 residues. The CDR3 DNA is TGCGCCAGCAGCCCCGGCCAGGGTTCCTATAATTCACCCCTCCACTTT. Protein sequence: CASSPGQGSYNSPLHF.

A few counts support this clone. V and J are TRBV7-2 and TRBJ2-2, with 8 bases fitting TRBD2. Trimming removed 5 bases from V and 6 bases from J; junction bases left unmatched: 17. Germline values: CDR1 SGHTA, CDR2 FQGNSA. The CDR3 consists of 18 residues. The CDR3 reads CASSQWVLGGASAGELFF. CDR3 nucleotide sequence: TGTGCCAGCAGCCAGTGGGTCCTCGGGGGGGCCTCCGCCGGGGAGCTGTTTTTT.

The rearrangement joins TRBV7-2 to TRBJ2-1; TRBD1 matches at 11 bases. The CDR3 covers 16 residues. V dropped 3 bases and J dropped 7; count of bases not matched to a gene: 8. The germline V gene encodes CDR1 SGHTA and CDR2 FQGNSA. CDR3 loop: CASSLGQGVGRNEQFF. Here the CDR3 DNA reads TGTGCCAGCAGCTTGGGACAGGGGGTAGGTAGGAATGAGCAGTTCTTC.

This chain uses TRBV5-1 with TRBJ2-6; tentatively, D is TRBD2 (5 bases). This CDR3 has 18 amino acids. Between the trimmed V and J ends, which lost 3 bases and 2 bases, there was a span of 18 bases. Germline CDR1 and CDR2: SGHRS and YFSETQ. The CDR3 loop reads CASSWPPGETTGANVLTF. The CDR3 nucleotides read TGCGCCAGCAGCTGGCCCCCCGGGGAAACTACTGGGGCCAACGTCCTGACTTTC.

CDR3 protein: CATSRDLRRAVYNEQFF. For the CDR3, the DNA is TGTGCCACCAGCAGAGATCTCCGGCGGGCAGTTTACAATGAGCAGTTCTTC. The chain links TRBV15 to TRBJ2-1; D perhaps matches TRBD2 (5 bases). The length of the CDR3 is 17 residues. Germline CDR1 LNHNV, CDR2 YYDKDF (reference sequence). Trimming removed 0 bases from V and 4 bases from J, with 16 bases in between.

V is TRBV5-5 and J is TRBJ2-5; 7 bases are shared with TRBD1. The CDR3 contains 15 residues. V lost 0 bases, J lost 1 base, and 3 bases stayed unmatched. Germline V gives CDR1 SGHKS, CDR2 YYEKEE (reference sequence). CDR3 region: CASSLGQGFQETQYF. In DNA, the CDR3 is TGTGCCAGCAGCTTGGGACAGGGATTCCAAGAGACCCAGTACTTC.

The chain links TRBV6-6 to TRBJ1-5; 8 nucleotides line up with TRBD1. The CDR3 extends over 16 amino acids. J lost 1 base, V lost 0 bases, and 2 bases had no gene match. Germline CDR1 reads MNHNY; CDR2 reads SVGAGI (reference sequence). CDR3 coding DNA: TGTGCCAGCAGTTACTCCCAGGGGGCCAGCAATCAGCCCCAGCATTTT. Residues: CASSYSQGASNQPQHF.

The gene calls are TRBV29-1 and TRBJ2-5, with 7 bases fitting TRBD1. V shed 6 bases and J 0 bases; nucleotides not matched to a gene: 1. This CDR3 comprises 12 residues. The V gene's germline CDR1 is SQVTM and CDR2 ANQGSEA. CDR3 loop: CSVDRHQETQYF. The CDR3 DNA reads TGCAGCGTGGACAGGCACCAAGAGACCCAGTACTTC.

Concerning this clone itself: At one end, the junction sequence differs from germline, possibly due to a read error. This specimen includes other DNA sequences encoding the same CDR3. V gene TRBV2 combines with J gene TRBJ1-1, with 11 bases lining up with TRBD1. Germline V gives CDR1 SNHLY, CDR2 FYNNEI. The CDR3 consists of 14 residues. The CDR3 DNA follows: TGTGCTAGCAGTGCGGGACAGGGGGGCACTGAAGCTTTCTTT. Translation: CASSAGQGGTEAFF.

This chain uses TRBV5-4 with TRBJ1-1, with D perhaps matching TRBD1 (5 bases). With 4 bases removed from V and 4 bases from J, the gap between germline ends came to 14 bases. The CDR3 has 14 amino acids. Germline values: CDR1 SGHNT, CDR2 YYREEE (reference sequence). This CDR3 reads CASSPVQGGTEAFF. CDR3 bases: TGTGCCAGCAGCCCGGTCCAGGGTGGCACTGAAGCTTTCTTT.

The chain is built from TRBV19 and TRBJ1-3; D is perhaps TRBD1 (6 bases). Trimming shortened V by 4 bases and J by 0 bases, and 10 bases separated the two germline ends. This CDR3 has 15 amino acids. Germline loops: CDR1 LNHDA, CDR2 SQIVND (reference sequence). CDR3 residues: CASSNNRDSGNTIYF. The CDR3 DNA sequence: TGTGCCAGTAGTAACAACAGGGACTCTGGAAACACCATATATTTT.

The chain is built from TRBV6-1 and TRBJ1-5; a possible D gene is TRBD1 (5 bases). The CDR3 is made up of 13 amino acids. Germline lookup yields CDR1 MNHNS and CDR2 SASEGT. Trimming left V 4 bases short and J 2 bases short, with 6 bases between. CDR3 in amino acids: CASSVTGNQPQHF. The CDR3 DNA reads as TGTGCCAGCAGTGTGACAGGCAATCAGCCCCAGCATTTT.

The chain couples TRBV6-5 to TRBJ1-5; no clear D gene. The CDR3 runs 13 residues. The V and J ends lost 4 bases and 0 bases respectively, with 4 bases between them. Germline V gene lookup returns CDR1 MNHEY and CDR2 SVGAGI. The CDR3 region has the DNA TGTGCCAGCAGTTCGTATAGCAATCAGCCCCAGCATTTT. Protein product: CASSSYSNQPQHF.

The rearrangement uses TRBV15 and TRBJ2-3; 7 bases line up with TRBD1. V was clipped by 0 bases and J by 5 bases; unmatched bases: 8. CDR3 length: 16 residues. CDR1 and CDR2 from the germline V gene are LNHNV and YYDKDF (reference sequence). The CDR3 spells CATSRDRTTGQDTQYF. Written as DNA, the CDR3 is TGTGCCACCAGCAGAGATCGAACGACAGGGCAAGATACGCAGTATTTT.

The rearrangement links TRBV27 to TRBJ1-6, with 8 bases lining up with TRBD1. Germline V gene sequence: CDR1 MNHEY, CDR2 SMNVEV (reference sequence). V shed 2 bases, J shed 4 bases, and the junction held 10 bases outside the gene matches. The CDR3 runs 18 residues. The DNA for the CDR3 is TGTGCCAGCAGTTTAGGTCAGACAGGGGTCGGGTATAATTCACCCCTCCACTTT. Protein sequence: CASSLGQTGVGYNSPLHF.

This clone appeared a single time. This sequence joins TRBV11-2 and TRBJ2-7; the D gene is possibly TRBD2 (6 bases). This CDR3 contains 13 residues. Germline assignment: CDR1 SGHAT and CDR2 FQNNGV. Trimming pared 6 bases from V and 3 bases from J, leaving 12 bases between. CDR3 sequence: CASRGGTLYEQYF. In nucleotides, the CDR3 is TGTGCCAGCAGGGGTGGGACTCTCTACGAGCAGTACTTC.

As regards this clone: The germline gene is not matched at one end of the junction; a read error may be the cause. The V and J genes are TRBV7-9 and TRBJ2-5, with D perhaps TRBD2 (6 bases). Germline CDR1 is SEHNR and CDR2 is FQNEAQ (reference sequence). There are 15 residues in the CDR3. CDR3 sequence reads: CASSLGTTAQGTQYF. The DNA of the CDR3 is TGTGCCAGCAGCTTAGGGACTACGGCCCAAGGGACCCAGTACTTC.

This sequence joins TRBV9 and TRBJ2-1, with unresolved D. CDR1 is SGDLS, CDR2 YYNGEE, per germline. The ends were cut back, 4 bases at V and 6 bases at J, with 14 bases in the middle. The CDR3 sequence is 14 residues long. The DNA for the CDR3 is TGTGCCAGCAGCCCAAACCCCCCTAGCAATGAGCAGTTCTTC. Its protein is CASSPNPPSNEQFF.

This clone has just a few counts. The rearrangement links TRBV7-9 to TRBJ1-4, with D unresolved. V was pared by 11 bases and J by 7 bases, with 11 bases between. The CDR3 totals 11 residues. Germline loops: CDR1 SEHNR, CDR2 FQNEAQ (reference sequence). CDR3 bases: TGTGCCGGCGATGAGGGTGAAAAACTGTTTTTT. Its protein is CAGDEGEKLFF.

The V call is TRBV4-2, the J call TRBJ1-6; 9 nucleotides align to TRBD1. V lost 1 base and J lost 5; bases outside the gene matches: 9. The V gene's germline CDR1 is LGHNA and CDR2 YNFKEQ. The CDR3 totals 18 residues. The CDR3 coding sequence is TGTGCCAGCAGCCAAGGTTTACAGGGGGCCTACGATAATTCACCCCTCCACTTT. Translation: CASSQGLQGAYDNSPLHF.

This rearrangement joins TRBV5-4 to TRBJ2-1, with 9 bases identical to TRBD2. CDR1 and CDR2 (germline): SGHNT, YYREEE (reference sequence). The junction had 10 bases not matched to a gene; V was cut back by 0 bases and J by 9 bases. This CDR3 spans 16 amino acids. The chain's CDR3 is CASSLAGGGVGFEQFF. CDR3 coding DNA: TGTGCCAGCAGCTTGGCGGGCGGGGGGGTTGGTTTTGAGCAGTTCTTC.

The chain uses TRBV4-1 and TRBJ2-2; D may be TRBD2 (5 bases). The germline V gene encodes CDR1 MGHRA and CDR2 YSYEKL. V dropped 1 base and J dropped 1 base, with 7 bases sitting between them. CDR3 length: 15 amino acids. The CDR3 loop reads CASSQVRENTGELFF. The CDR3 DNA reads as TGCGCCAGCAGCCAAGTGAGGGAGAACACCGGGGAGCTGTTTTTT.

The chain joins TRBV11-2 to TRBJ2-5, with 10 positions matching TRBD2. V shed 8 bases and J 4 bases; nucleotides not matched to a gene: 7. Germline-derived CDR1 and CDR2 are SGHAT and FQNNGV. CDR3 length equals 14 residues. This CDR3 reads CASGPSGGAETQYF. The CDR3 coding sequence is TGTGCCAGCGGCCCTAGCGGGGGTGCAGAGACCCAGTACTTC.

The table lists this clone with a few counts. The gene calls are TRBV5-1 and TRBJ1-1, with TRBD1 identical over 10 bases. This CDR3 has 16 amino acids. Germline V CDR1 and CDR2: SGHRS, YFSETQ. J lost 6 bases, V lost 3 bases, and 11 bases had no gene match. The CDR3 nucleotides read TGCGCCAGCAGCTCCGGGACAGGGGTGGTCCCCCCTGAAGCTTTCTTT. Translated: CASSSGTGVVPPEAFF.

On this clone: Germline and junction disagree at one end, which may indicate a read error. Additional DNA sequences in this sample encode the identical CDR3. The chain carries TRBV28 and TRBJ1-2; D perhaps matches TRBD1 (5 bases). The length of the CDR3 is 13 residues. The V gene's germline CDR1 is MDHEN and CDR2 SYDVKM. The CDR3 DNA reads TGCGCCAGCAGGCTCTCCGGGGGCTATGGCTACACCTTC. Its translation: CASRLSGGYGYTF.

The rearrangement links TRBV30 to TRBJ2-6; weak D call: TRBD2 (5 bases). Germline CDR1 and CDR2: GTSNPN and SVGIG (reference sequence). The V end lost 8 bases, the J end lost 1 base, and 18 bases lay between the germline ends. The CDR3 is 16 amino acids. CDR3 amino acids: CAHTGKETSGANVLTF. CDR3 DNA: TGTGCCCATACCGGGAAAGAGACTTCTGGGGCCAACGTCCTGACTTTC. The full variable domain, rest sourced from reference TRBV30 and TRBJ2-6, is SQTIHQWPATLVQPVGSPLSLECTVEGTSNPNLYWYRQAAGRGLQLLFYSVGIGQISSEVPQNLSASRPQDRQFILSSKKLLLSDSGFYLCAHTGKETSGANVLTFGAGSRLTVL.

The V call is TRBV5-1, the J call TRBJ2-2, with D uncertain. Trimming took off 1 base at V and 6 bases at J, with 16 bases between the two ends. This CDR3 region has 16 residues. CDR1 and CDR2 (germline): SGHRS, YFSETQ. CDR3 in amino acids: CASSLISGSFAGELFF. The CDR3 DNA is TGCGCCAGCAGCTTGATCTCGGGTTCTTTCGCCGGGGAGCTGTTTTTT.

This clone has just one count. This chain uses TRBV7-9 with TRBJ2-5; TRBD1 is a possible D gene (6 bases). V was shortened by 3 bases and J by 0 bases, with 14 bases between the two germline ends. Germline lookup yields CDR1 SEHNR and CDR2 FQNEAQ (reference sequence). The CDR3 loop spans 16 amino acids. CDR3 residues: CASSFLGGTYQETQYF. The CDR3 nucleotides are TGTGCCAGCAGCTTCTTAGGGGGAACGTACCAAGAGACCCAGTACTTC.